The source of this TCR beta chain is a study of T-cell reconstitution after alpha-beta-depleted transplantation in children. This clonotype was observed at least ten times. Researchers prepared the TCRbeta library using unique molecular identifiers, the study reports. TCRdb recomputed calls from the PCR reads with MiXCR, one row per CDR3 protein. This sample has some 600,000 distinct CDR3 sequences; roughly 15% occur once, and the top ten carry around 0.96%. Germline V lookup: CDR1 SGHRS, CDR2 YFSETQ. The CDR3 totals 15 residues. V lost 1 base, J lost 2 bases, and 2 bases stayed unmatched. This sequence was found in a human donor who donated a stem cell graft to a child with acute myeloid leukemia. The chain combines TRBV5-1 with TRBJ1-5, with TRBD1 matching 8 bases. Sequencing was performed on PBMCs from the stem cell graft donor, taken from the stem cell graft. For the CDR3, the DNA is TGCGCCAGCAGCTTGACAGGGGGGGGCAATCAGCCCCAGCATTTT. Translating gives CASSLTGGGNQPQHF.